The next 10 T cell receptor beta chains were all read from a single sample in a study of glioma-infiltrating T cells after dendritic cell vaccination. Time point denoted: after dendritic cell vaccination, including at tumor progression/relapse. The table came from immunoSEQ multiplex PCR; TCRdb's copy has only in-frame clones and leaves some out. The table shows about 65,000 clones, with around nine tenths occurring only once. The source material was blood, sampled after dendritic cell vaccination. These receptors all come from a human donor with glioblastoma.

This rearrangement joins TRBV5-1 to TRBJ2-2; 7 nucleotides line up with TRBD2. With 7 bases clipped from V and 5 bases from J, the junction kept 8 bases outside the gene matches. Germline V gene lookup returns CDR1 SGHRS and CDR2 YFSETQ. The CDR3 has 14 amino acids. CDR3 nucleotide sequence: TGCGCCAGCCTCGGACTAGGGACGACCGGGGAGCTGTTTTTT. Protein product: CASLGLGTTGELFF.

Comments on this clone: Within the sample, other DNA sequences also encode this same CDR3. CDR3: CASSVDHRDHSPLHF. Written as DNA, the CDR3 is TGTGCCAGCAGCGTTGACCACAGGGATCATTCACCCCTCCACTTT. The rearrangement uses TRBV9 and TRBJ1-6; a weak D match, TRBD1 (6 bases). The V end was cut by 2 bases, the J end by 8 bases, with 14 bases between. This CDR3 is 15 amino acids long. In germline, CDR1 is SGDLS, CDR2 YYNGEE.

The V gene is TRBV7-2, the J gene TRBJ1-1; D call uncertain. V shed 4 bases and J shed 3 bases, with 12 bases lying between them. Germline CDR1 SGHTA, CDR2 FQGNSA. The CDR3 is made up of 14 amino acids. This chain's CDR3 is CASSSPGAYTEAFF. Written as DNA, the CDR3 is TGTGCCAGCAGCTCCCCGGGAGCCTACACTGAAGCTTTCTTT. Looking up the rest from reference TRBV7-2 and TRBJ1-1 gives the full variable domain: GAGVSQSPSNKVTEKGKDVELRCDPISGHTALYWYRQSLGQGLEFLIYFQGNSAPDKSGLPSDRFSAERTGGSVSTLTIQRTQQEDSAVYLCASSSPGAYTEAFFGQGTRLTVV.

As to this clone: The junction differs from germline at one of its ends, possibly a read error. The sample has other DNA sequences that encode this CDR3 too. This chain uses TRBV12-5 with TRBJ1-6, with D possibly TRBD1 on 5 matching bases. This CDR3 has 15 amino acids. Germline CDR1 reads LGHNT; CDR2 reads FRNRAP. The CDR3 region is CASGTPGLTNSPLHF. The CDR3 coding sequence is TGTGCTAGTGGTACCCCGGGACTCACGAATTCCCCCCTCCACTTT.

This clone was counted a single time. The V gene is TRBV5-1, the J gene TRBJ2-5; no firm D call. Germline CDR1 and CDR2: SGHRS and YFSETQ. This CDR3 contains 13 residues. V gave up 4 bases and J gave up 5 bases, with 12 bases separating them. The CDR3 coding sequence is TGCGCCAGCAGCGATAACTACGGTGAGACCCAGTACTTC. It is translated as CASSDNYGETQYF.

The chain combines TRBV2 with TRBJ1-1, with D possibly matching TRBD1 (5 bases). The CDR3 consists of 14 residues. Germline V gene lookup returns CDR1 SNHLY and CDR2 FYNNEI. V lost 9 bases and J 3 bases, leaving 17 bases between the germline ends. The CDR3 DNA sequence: TGTGCCAGTGGAAGGGGAGGTAGGGACACTGAAGCTTTCTTT. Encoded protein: CASGRGGRDTEAFF.

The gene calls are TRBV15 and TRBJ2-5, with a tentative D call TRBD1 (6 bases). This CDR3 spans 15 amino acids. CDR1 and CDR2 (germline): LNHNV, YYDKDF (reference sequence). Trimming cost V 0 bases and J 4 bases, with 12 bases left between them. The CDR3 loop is CATSRDVGGIETQYF. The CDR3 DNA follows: TGTGCCACCAGCAGAGATGTAGGGGGAATAGAGACCCAGTACTTC.

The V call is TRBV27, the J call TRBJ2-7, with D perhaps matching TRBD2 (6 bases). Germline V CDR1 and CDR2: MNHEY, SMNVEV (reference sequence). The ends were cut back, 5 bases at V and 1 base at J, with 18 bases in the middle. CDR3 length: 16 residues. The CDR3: CASSQAARTKSYEQYF. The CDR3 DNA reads TGTGCCAGCAGTCAGGCCGCCCGGACTAAGTCCTACGAGCAGTACTTC.

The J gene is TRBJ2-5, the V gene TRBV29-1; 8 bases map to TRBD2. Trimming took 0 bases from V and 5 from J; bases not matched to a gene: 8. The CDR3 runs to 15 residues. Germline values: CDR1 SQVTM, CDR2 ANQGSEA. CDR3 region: CSVEDTSGRRETQYF. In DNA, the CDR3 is TGCAGCGTTGAAGATACCAGCGGGAGACGGGAGACCCAGTACTTC.

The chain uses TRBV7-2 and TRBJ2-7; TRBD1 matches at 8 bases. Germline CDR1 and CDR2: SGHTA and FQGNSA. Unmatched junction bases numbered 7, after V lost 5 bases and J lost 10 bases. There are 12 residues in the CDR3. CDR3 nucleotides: TGTGCCAGCAGCCCTGGACAGGGACGTCAGTACTTC. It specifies CASSPGQGRQYF. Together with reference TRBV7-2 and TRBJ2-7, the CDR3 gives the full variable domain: GAGVSQSPSNKVTEKGKDVELRCDPISGHTALYWYRQSLGQGLEFLIYFQGNSAPDKSGLPSDRFSAERTGGSVSTLTIQRTQQEDSAVYLCASSPGQGRQYFGPGTRLTVT.